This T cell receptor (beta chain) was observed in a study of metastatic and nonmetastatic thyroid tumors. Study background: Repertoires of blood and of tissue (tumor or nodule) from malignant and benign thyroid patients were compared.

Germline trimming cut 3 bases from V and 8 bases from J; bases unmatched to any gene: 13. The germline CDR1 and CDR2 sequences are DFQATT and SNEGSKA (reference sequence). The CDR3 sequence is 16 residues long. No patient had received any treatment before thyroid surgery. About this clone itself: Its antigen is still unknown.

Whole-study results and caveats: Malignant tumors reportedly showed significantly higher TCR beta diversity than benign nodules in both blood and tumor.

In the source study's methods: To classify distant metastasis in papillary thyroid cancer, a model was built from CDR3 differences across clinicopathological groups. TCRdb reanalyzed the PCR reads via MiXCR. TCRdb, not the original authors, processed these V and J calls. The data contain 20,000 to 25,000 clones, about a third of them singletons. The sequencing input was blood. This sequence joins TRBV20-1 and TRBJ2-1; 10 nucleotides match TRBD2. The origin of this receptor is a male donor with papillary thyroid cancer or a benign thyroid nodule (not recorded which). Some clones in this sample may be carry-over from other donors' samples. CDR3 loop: CSASPLAGAAVDEQFF. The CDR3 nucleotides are TGCAGTGCTAGCCCTCTAGCGGGAGCCGCCGTGGATGAGCAGTTCTTC.